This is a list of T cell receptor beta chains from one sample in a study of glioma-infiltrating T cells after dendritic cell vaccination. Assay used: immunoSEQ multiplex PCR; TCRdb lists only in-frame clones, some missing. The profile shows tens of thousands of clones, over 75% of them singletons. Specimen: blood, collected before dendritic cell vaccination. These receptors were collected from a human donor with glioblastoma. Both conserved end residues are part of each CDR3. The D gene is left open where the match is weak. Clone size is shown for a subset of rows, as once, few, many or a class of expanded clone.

CDR3 protein: CASSLSRGKGEKLFF; CDR3 DNA: TGTGCCAGCAGCCTTAGCCGGGGGAAAGGGGAAAAACTGTTTTTT; V gene: TRBV13; clone size: -; J gene: TRBJ1-4; D gene: -
CDR3 protein: CASSFNRDFLYGYTF; CDR3 DNA: TGTGCCAGCAGCTTTAACAGGGATTTTCTCTATGGCTACACCTTC; V gene: TRBV9; clone size: -; J gene: TRBJ1-2; D gene: -
CDR3 protein: CSVRQGPRNYGYTF; CDR3 DNA: TGCAGCGTTCGACAGGGGCCCCGGAACTATGGCTACACCTTC; V gene: TRBV29-1; clone size: once; J gene: TRBJ1-2; D gene: TRBD1
CDR3 protein: CASTPTGPNYDYTF; CDR3 DNA: TGTGCCAGTACCCCGACAGGGCCAAACTATGACTACACCTTC; V gene: TRBV19; clone size: -; J gene: TRBJ1-2; D gene: TRBD1
CDR3 protein: CASSPSTRAGANVLTF; CDR3 DNA: TGCGCCAGCAGTCCATCGACGCGGGCTGGGGCCAACGTCCTGACTTTC; V gene: TRBV4-1; clone size: once; J gene: TRBJ2-6; D gene: -
CDR3 protein: CASSLRAGEGSDGYTF; CDR3 DNA: TGTGCCAGCAGCTTACGGGCCGGCGAGGGTTCCGATGGCTACACCTTC; V gene: TRBV7-6; clone size: -; J gene: TRBJ1-2; D gene: -
CDR3 protein: CASSLTSGKNIQYF; CDR3 DNA: TGTGCCAGCAGCCTCACTAGCGGCAAAAACATTCAGTACTTC; V gene: TRBV11-2; clone size: -; J gene: TRBJ2-4; D gene: TRBD2
CDR3 protein: CASSWTSVDNEQFF; CDR3 DNA: TGTGCCAGCAGCTGGACTAGCGTAGACAATGAGCAGTTCTTC; V gene: TRBV11-3; clone size: -; J gene: TRBJ2-1; D gene: TRBD2
CDR3 protein: CASSEPRSRTNTGELFF; CDR3 DNA: TGTGCCAGCAGTGAACCTAGAAGTAGAACGAACACCGGGGAGCTGTTTTTT; V gene: TRBV25-1; clone size: -; J gene: TRBJ2-2; D gene: -
CDR3 protein: CASSVGLAGGTEQFF; CDR3 DNA: TGTGCCAGCAGCGTAGGGCTAGCGGGAGGCACGGAGCAGTTCTTC; V gene: TRBV9; clone size: -; J gene: TRBJ2-1; D gene: TRBD2
CDR3 protein: CASSVYRDNEQFF; CDR3 DNA: TGCGCCAGCAGCGTCTACCGGGACAATGAGCAGTTCTTC; V gene: TRBV10-2; clone size: -; J gene: TRBJ2-1; D gene: -
CDR3 protein: CASSLREYMSEKLFF; CDR3 DNA: TGTGCCAGCAGCTTACGAGAATATATGAGTGAAAAACTGTTTTTT; V gene: TRBV7-2; clone size: -; J gene: TRBJ1-4; D gene: -
CDR3 protein: CASSLVGDTEAFF; CDR3 DNA: TGTGCCAGCAGCTTAGTAGGGGACACTGAAGCTTTCTTT; V gene: TRBV7-9; clone size: -; J gene: TRBJ1-1; D gene: -
CDR3 protein: CASTLPGGLGNEQFF; CDR3 DNA: TGTGCCAGTACCCTACCAGGGGGACTAGGTAATGAGCAGTTCTTC; V gene: TRBV19; clone size: -; J gene: TRBJ2-1; D gene: -
CDR3 protein: CASQNLGLAGVADTQYF; CDR3 DNA: TGTGCCAGTCAAAACTTAGGGCTAGCGGGAGTCGCAGATACGCAGTATTTT; V gene: TRBV19; clone size: -; J gene: TRBJ2-3; D gene: TRBD2
CDR3 protein: CASSLGTGGNYGYTF; CDR3 DNA: TGTGCCAGCAGCTTGGGGACAGGTGGTAACTATGGCTACACCTTC; V gene: TRBV5-6; clone size: -; J gene: TRBJ1-2; D gene: TRBD1
CDR3 protein: CASSLQWRRISSFGNEQFF; CDR3 DNA: TGTGCCAGCAGCTTGCAGTGGAGACGGATCTCTAGTTTCGGCAATGAGCAGTTCTTC; V gene: TRBV5-6; clone size: -; J gene: TRBJ2-1; D gene: -
CDR3 protein: CAWRDPGRGSEKLFF; CDR3 DNA: TGTGCCTGGAGAGACCCGGGGAGGGGGTCTGAAAAACTGTTTTTT; V gene: TRBV30; clone size: -; J gene: TRBJ1-4; D gene: -
CDR3 protein: CASSQDPQFNQPQHF; CDR3 DNA: TGCGCCAGCAGCCAAGATCCGCAGTTCAATCAGCCCCAGCATTTT; V gene: TRBV4-1; clone size: -; J gene: TRBJ1-5; D gene: -
CDR3 protein: CASKGDRREGRETQYF; CDR3 DNA: TGTGCCAGCAAGGGAGACCGGCGGGAGGGCCGAGAGACCCAGTACTTC; V gene: TRBV27; clone size: -; J gene: TRBJ2-5; D gene: TRBD2
CDR3 protein: CASSLAGAPYNEQFF; CDR3 DNA: TGTGCCAGCAGTCTAGCGGGAGCTCCCTACAATGAGCAGTTCTTC; V gene: TRBV2; clone size: -; J gene: TRBJ2-1; D gene: TRBD2
CDR3 protein: CASSLDGPYGYTF; CDR3 DNA: TGCGCCAGCAGCTTGGATGGGCCTTATGGCTACACCTTC; V gene: TRBV5-1; clone size: -; J gene: TRBJ1-2; D gene: -
CDR3 protein: CATSRGLGTADQPQHF; CDR3 DNA: TGTGCCACCAGCAGAGGATTGGGGACAGCGGATCAGCCCCAGCATTTT; V gene: TRBV15; clone size: few; J gene: TRBJ1-5; D gene: TRBD1
CDR3 protein: CASTRGDTQYF; CDR3 DNA: TGTGCCAGCACCCGGGGGGATACGCAGTATTTT; V gene: TRBV6-5; clone size: -; J gene: TRBJ2-3; D gene: -
CDR3 protein: CASSAGGQETQYF; CDR3 DNA: TGTGCCAGCAGTGCAGGGGGCCAAGAGACCCAGTACTTC; V gene: TRBV25-1; clone size: -; J gene: TRBJ2-5; D gene: TRBD1
CDR3 protein: CASSDTGQETQYF; CDR3 DNA: TGTGCCAGCTCGGACACAGGGCAAGAGACCCAGTACTTC; V gene: TRBV18; clone size: -; J gene: TRBJ2-5; D gene: -
CDR3 protein: CASSLGTDGSGYTF; CDR3 DNA: TGTGCCAGCAGCTTGGGAACGGACGGGAGTGGCTACACCTTC; V gene: TRBV5-4; clone size: few; J gene: TRBJ1-2; D gene: -
CDR3 protein: CASSFHPTGGGGYTF; CDR3 DNA: TGTGCCAGCAGCTTTCATCCTACAGGGGGGGGTGGCTACACCTTC; V gene: TRBV7-2; clone size: -; J gene: TRBJ1-2; D gene: TRBD1
CDR3 protein: CASSRSYDAGYEQYF; CDR3 DNA: TGCGCCAGCAGCCGCTCTTACGATGCGGGCTACGAGCAGTACTTC; V gene: TRBV5-1; clone size: -; J gene: TRBJ2-7; D gene: -
CDR3 protein: CASSRDSGGQQETQYF; CDR3 DNA: TGTGCCAGCAGCCGAGATAGCGGGGGGCAGCAAGAGACCCAGTACTTC; V gene: TRBV7-2; clone size: -; J gene: TRBJ2-5; D gene: TRBD2
CDR3 protein: CASSQATTGTSALGEENIQYF; CDR3 DNA: TGCGCCAGCAGCCAGGCGACGACCGGGACTAGCGCGTTAGGGGAAGAAAACATTCAGTACTTC; V gene: TRBV4-1; clone size: -; J gene: TRBJ2-4; D gene: TRBD2
CDR3 protein: CASSPRRDSNQPQHF; CDR3 DNA: TGTGCCAGCAGTCCCAGGCGCGATAGCAATCAGCCCCAGCATTTT; V gene: TRBV6-5; clone size: -; J gene: TRBJ1-5; D gene: -
CDR3 protein: CASSPDRGINTGELFF; CDR3 DNA: TGCGCCAGCAGCCCGGACAGGGGCATCAACACCGGGGAGCTGTTTTTT; V gene: TRBV5-1; clone size: -; J gene: TRBJ2-2; D gene: TRBD1
CDR3 protein: CASSSQTSGMYNEQFF; CDR3 DNA: TGCGCCAGCAGCTCCCAGACTAGCGGGATGTACAATGAGCAGTTCTTC; V gene: TRBV5-1; clone size: -; J gene: TRBJ2-1; D gene: TRBD2
CDR3 protein: CASSSDQGSGANVLTF; CDR3 DNA: TGCGCCAGCAGCTCTGATCAGGGCTCTGGGGCCAACGTCCTGACTTTC; V gene: TRBV5-1; clone size: -; J gene: TRBJ2-6; D gene: -
CDR3 protein: CASRMDGVNSPLHF; CDR3 DNA: TGTGCCAGCAGGATGGACGGGGTCAATTCACCCCTCCACTTC; V gene: TRBV6-5; clone size: -; J gene: TRBJ1-6; D gene: -
CDR3 protein: CASSRSDTGELFF; CDR3 DNA: TGTGCCAGCAGCCGTTCGGACACCGGGGAGCTGTTTTTT; V gene: TRBV11-2; clone size: -; J gene: TRBJ2-2; D gene: -
CDR3 protein: CAWSVGRVVDTEAFF; CDR3 DNA: TGTGCCTGGAGTGTAGGGAGGGTCGTGGACACTGAAGCTTTCTTT; V gene: TRBV30; clone size: once; J gene: TRBJ1-1; D gene: -
CDR3 protein: CASSEAHRNTGELFF; CDR3 DNA: TGTGCCAGCAGCGAGGCACATAGGAACACCGGGGAGCTGTTTTTT; V gene: TRBV5-6; clone size: -; J gene: TRBJ2-2; D gene: -
CDR3 protein: CASSLGQGGETQYF; CDR3 DNA: TGTGCCAGCAGCTTAGGTCAGGGAGGCGAGACCCAGTACTTC; V gene: TRBV11-2; clone size: -; J gene: TRBJ2-5; D gene: -
CDR3 protein: CASSARVGARNEQFF; CDR3 DNA: TGTGCCAGCAGTGCCAGGGTGGGGGCGCGGAATGAGCAGTTCTTC; V gene: TRBV2; clone size: -; J gene: TRBJ2-1; D gene: -
CDR3 protein: CASSLARQGSTDTQYF; CDR3 DNA: TGTGCCAGCAGCTTGGCCAGACAGGGCAGCACAGATACGCAGTATTTT; V gene: TRBV5-4; clone size: -; J gene: TRBJ2-3; D gene: TRBD1
CDR3 protein: CASSRQGSDTQYF; CDR3 DNA: TGTGCCAGCAGCAGACAGGGGTCAGATACGCAGTATTTT; V gene: TRBV6-5; clone size: -; J gene: TRBJ2-3; D gene: TRBD1
CDR3 protein: CASSELGPGASTEAFF; CDR3 DNA: TGTGCCAGCAGTGAATTGGGGCCGGGTGCCAGCACTGAAGCTTTCTTT; V gene: TRBV2; clone size: -; J gene: TRBJ1-1; D gene: -
CDR3 protein: CASSLGLVWEQYF; CDR3 DNA: TGTGCCAGCAGCCTAGGACTGGTCTGGGAGCAGTACTTC; V gene: TRBV6-1; clone size: -; J gene: TRBJ2-7; D gene: -
CDR3 protein: CASRGEINSNQPQHF; CDR3 DNA: TGTGCCAGCCGGGGGGAGATTAATAGCAATCAGCCCCAGCATTTT; V gene: TRBV19; clone size: -; J gene: TRBJ1-5; D gene: -
CDR3 protein: CASSPGTGALEAFF; CDR3 DNA: TGTGCCAGCAGTCCCGGGACAGGCGCCCTTGAAGCTTTCTTT; V gene: TRBV6-5; clone size: -; J gene: TRBJ1-1; D gene: TRBD1
CDR3 protein: CASSPWDSNTQYF; CDR3 DNA: TGTGCCAGCAGCCCCTGGGACTCGAATACGCAGTATTTT; V gene: TRBV7-6; clone size: -; J gene: TRBJ2-3; D gene: -
CDR3 protein: CASSLISGSDTQYF; CDR3 DNA: TGTGCCAGCAGCTTAATCTCAGGGTCAGATACGCAGTATTTT; V gene: TRBV11-2; clone size: -; J gene: TRBJ2-3; D gene: -
CDR3 protein: CATSQWTGGFQETQYF; CDR3 DNA: TGTGCCACCAGCCAATGGACAGGGGGATTCCAAGAGACCCAGTACTTC; V gene: TRBV15; clone size: -; J gene: TRBJ2-5; D gene: TRBD1
CDR3 protein: CASSRTGLTYEQYF; CDR3 DNA: TGTGCCAGCAGTCGCACAGGGTTAACCTACGAGCAGTACTTC; V gene: TRBV6-6; clone size: -; J gene: TRBJ2-7; D gene: -
CDR3 protein: CASNRLDRGDSYNEQFF; CDR3 DNA: TGCGCCAGCAACCGCCTGGACAGGGGAGACTCCTACAATGAGCAGTTCTTC; V gene: TRBV5-1; clone size: -; J gene: TRBJ2-1; D gene: TRBD1
CDR3 protein: CASSKARQGTNTGELFF; CDR3 DNA: TGTGCCAGCAGTAAGGCCCGACAGGGGACGAACACCGGGGAGCTGTTTTTT; V gene: TRBV7-2; clone size: -; J gene: TRBJ2-2; D gene: TRBD1
CDR3 protein: CATWDTGYGYTF; CDR3 DNA: TGTGCCACCTGGGACACAGGCTATGGCTACACCTTC; V gene: TRBV28; clone size: -; J gene: TRBJ1-2; D gene: -
CDR3 protein: CASSLGSSGGGGYGYTF; CDR3 DNA: TGTGCCAGCAGCTTAGGATCGTCTGGGGGGGGAGGCTATGGCTACACCTTC; V gene: TRBV7-9; clone size: -; J gene: TRBJ1-2; D gene: -
CDR3 protein: CASSGQQGVYHEKLFF; CDR3 DNA: TGTGCCAGCAGTGGACAACAGGGTGTCTATCATGAAAAACTGTTTTTT; V gene: TRBV28; clone size: -; J gene: TRBJ1-4; D gene: -
CDR3 protein: CAWGQGGTGEKLFF; CDR3 DNA: TGTGCCTGGGGCCAAGGGGGCACCGGTGAAAAACTGTTTTTT; V gene: TRBV30; clone size: -; J gene: TRBJ1-4; D gene: TRBD1
CDR3 protein: CASSFGGLGEQYF; CDR3 DNA: TGTGCCAGCAGTTTTGGGGGCCTGGGAGAGCAGTACTTC; V gene: TRBV6-5; clone size: -; J gene: TRBJ2-7; D gene: -
CDR3 protein: CASSPGLADNEQFF; CDR3 DNA: TGTGCCAGCAGCCCGGGACTAGCGGATAATGAGCAGTTCTTC; V gene: TRBV7-9; clone size: -; J gene: TRBJ2-1; D gene: TRBD2
CDR3 protein: CASSIRTSGGGETQYF; CDR3 DNA: TGCGCCAGCAGCATACGGACTAGCGGGGGTGGTGAGACCCAGTACTTC; V gene: TRBV5-1; clone size: few; J gene: TRBJ2-5; D gene: TRBD2